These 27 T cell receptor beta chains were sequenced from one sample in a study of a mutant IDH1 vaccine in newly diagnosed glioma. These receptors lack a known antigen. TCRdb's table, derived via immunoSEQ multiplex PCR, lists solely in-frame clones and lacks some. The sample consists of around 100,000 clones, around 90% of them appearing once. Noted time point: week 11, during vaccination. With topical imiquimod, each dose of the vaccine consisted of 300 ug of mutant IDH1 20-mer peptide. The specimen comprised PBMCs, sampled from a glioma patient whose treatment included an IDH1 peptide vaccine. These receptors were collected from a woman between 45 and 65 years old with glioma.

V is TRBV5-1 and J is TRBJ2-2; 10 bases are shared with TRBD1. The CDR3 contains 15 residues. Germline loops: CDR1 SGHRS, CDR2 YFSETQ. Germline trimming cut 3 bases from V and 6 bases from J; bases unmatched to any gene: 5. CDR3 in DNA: TGCGCCAGCAGCTCCCCGGGACAGGGGCCCGGGGAGCTGTTTTTT. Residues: CASSSPGQGPGELFF.

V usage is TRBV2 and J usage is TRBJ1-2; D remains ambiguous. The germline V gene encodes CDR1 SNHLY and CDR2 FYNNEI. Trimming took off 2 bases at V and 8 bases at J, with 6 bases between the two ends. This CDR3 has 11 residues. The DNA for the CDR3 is TGTGCCAGCAGTGAACCTACGGGCTACACCTTC. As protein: CASSEPTGYTF.

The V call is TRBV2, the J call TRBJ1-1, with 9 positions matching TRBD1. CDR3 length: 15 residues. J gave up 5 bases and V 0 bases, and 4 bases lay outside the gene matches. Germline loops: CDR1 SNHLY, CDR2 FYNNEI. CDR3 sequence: CASSEAGQGATEAFF. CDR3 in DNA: TGTGCCAGCAGTGAAGCGGGACAGGGAGCAACTGAAGCTTTCTTT.

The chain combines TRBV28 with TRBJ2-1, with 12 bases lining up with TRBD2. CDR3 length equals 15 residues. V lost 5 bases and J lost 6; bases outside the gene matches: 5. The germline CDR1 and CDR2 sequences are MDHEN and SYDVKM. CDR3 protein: CASSPGLAGRNEQFF. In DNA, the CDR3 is TGTGCCAGCAGTCCAGGACTAGCGGGACGCAATGAGCAGTTCTTC.

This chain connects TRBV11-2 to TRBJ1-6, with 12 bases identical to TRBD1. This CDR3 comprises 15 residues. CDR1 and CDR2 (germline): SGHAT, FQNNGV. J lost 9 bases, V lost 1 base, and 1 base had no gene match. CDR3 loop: CASSLGDRGRSPLHF. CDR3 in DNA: TGTGCCAGCAGCTTAGGGGACAGGGGGCGTTCACCCCTCCACTTT.

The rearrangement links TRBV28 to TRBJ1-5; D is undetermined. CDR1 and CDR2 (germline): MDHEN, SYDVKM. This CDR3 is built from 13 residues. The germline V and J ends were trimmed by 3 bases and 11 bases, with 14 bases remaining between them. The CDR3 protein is CASSFVGSGAQHF. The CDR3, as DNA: TGTGCCAGCAGTTTTGTAGGTAGTGGGGCCCAGCATTTT.

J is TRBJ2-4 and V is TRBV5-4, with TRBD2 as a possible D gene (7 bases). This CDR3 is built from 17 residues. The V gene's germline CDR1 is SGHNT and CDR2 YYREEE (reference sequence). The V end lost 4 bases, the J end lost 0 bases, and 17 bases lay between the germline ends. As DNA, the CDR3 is TGTGCCAGCAGCGGGGGGGGCCGGGGCCTAGCCAAAAACATTCAGTACTTC. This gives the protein CASSGGGRGLAKNIQYF.

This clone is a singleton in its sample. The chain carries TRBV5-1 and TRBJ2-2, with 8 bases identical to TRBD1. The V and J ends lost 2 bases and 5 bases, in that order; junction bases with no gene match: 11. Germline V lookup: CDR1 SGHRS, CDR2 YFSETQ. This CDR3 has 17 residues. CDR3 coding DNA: TGCGCCAGCAGCTTTGGGGACCGGACAGGGCTTACCGGGGAGCTGTTTTTT. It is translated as CASSFGDRTGLTGELFF.

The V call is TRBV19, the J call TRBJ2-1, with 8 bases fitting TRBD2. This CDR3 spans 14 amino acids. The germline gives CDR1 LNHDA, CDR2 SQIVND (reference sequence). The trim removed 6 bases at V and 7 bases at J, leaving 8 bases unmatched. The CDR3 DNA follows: TGTGCCAGTAGCCAGAGCGGGAGCAGGAATGAGCAGTTCTTC. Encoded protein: CASSQSGSRNEQFF.

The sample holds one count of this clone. The CDR3 reads CASSATGSGGETQYF. The CDR3, as DNA: TGCGCCAGCAGCGCCACGGGATCCGGGGGAGAGACCCAGTACTTC. This chain links TRBV5-1 with TRBJ2-5; D is perhaps TRBD2 (6 bases). The CDR3 runs to 15 residues. Germline CDR1 and CDR2: SGHRS and YFSETQ. The V end lost 4 bases, the J end lost 4 bases, and 17 bases lay between the germline ends.

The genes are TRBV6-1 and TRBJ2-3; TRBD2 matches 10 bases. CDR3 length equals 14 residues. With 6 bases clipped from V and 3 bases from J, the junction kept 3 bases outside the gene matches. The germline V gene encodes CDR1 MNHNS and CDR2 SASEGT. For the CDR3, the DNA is TGTGCCAGCAGCCTAGCGGGAGCAACAGATACGCAGTATTTT. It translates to CASSLAGATDTQYF.

CDR3 region: CASSLNLPLGQGASNQPQHF. The CDR3 bases are TGTGCCAGCAGTTTAAATCTTCCCCTGGGACAGGGGGCGAGCAATCAGCCCCAGCATTTT. The chain is built from TRBV28 and TRBJ1-5, with 12 bases aligning to TRBD1. CDR1 is MDHEN and CDR2 is SYDVKM in the germline V gene. V dropped 2 bases and J dropped 1; count of bases not matched to a gene: 12. The CDR3 runs 20 residues. The whole variable domain, remainder taken from reference TRBV28 and TRBJ1-5, is DVKVTQSSRYLVKRTGEKVFLECVQDMDHENMFWYRQDPGLGLRLIYFSYDVKMKEKGDIPEGYSVSREKKERFSLILESASTNQTSMYLCASSLNLPLGQGASNQPQHFGDGTRLSIL.

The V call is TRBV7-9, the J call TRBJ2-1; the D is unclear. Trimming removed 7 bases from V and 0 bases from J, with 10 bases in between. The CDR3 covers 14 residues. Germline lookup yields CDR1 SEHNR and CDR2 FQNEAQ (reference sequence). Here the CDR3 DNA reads TGTGCCAGCACCCACCAGGACTCCTACAATGAGCAGTTCTTC. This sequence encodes CASTHQDSYNEQFF.

CDR3 coding DNA: TGCGCCAGCAGCTTGGAGCCTTCCCCGGACAGATATGGCTACACCTTC. Protein: CASSLEPSPDRYGYTF. The V and J genes are TRBV5-1 and TRBJ1-2; possibly TRBD1 for D (6 bases). Germline CDR1 reads SGHRS; CDR2 reads YFSETQ. This CDR3 is built from 16 residues. With 0 bases removed from V and 5 bases from J, the gap between germline ends came to 17 bases.

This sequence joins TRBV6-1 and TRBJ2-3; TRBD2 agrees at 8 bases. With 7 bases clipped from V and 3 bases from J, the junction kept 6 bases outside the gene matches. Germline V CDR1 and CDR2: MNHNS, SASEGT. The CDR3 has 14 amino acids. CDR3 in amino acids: CASINSGGTDTQYF. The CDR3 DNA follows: TGTGCCAGCATAAACAGCGGGGGTACAGATACGCAGTATTTT.

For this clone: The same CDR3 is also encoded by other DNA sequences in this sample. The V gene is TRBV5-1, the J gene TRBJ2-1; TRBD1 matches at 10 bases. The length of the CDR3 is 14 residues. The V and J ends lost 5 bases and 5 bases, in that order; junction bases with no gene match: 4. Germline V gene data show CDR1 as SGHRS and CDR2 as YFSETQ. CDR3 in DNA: TGCGCCAGCAGGGACAGGGGGTACGACAATGAGCAGTTCTTC. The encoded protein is CASRDRGYDNEQFF.

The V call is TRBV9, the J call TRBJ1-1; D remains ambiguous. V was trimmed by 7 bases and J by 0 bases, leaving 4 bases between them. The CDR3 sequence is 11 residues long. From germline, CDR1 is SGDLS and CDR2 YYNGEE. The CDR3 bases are TGTGCCAGCGGGATGAACACTGAAGCTTTCTTT. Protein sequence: CASGMNTEAFF. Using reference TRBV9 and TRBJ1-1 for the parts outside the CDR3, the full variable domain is DSGVTQTPKHLITATGQRVTLRCSPRSGDLSVYWYQQSLDQGLQFLIQYYNGEERAKGNILERFSAQQFPDLHSELNLSSLELGDSALYFCASGMNTEAFFGQGTRLTVV.

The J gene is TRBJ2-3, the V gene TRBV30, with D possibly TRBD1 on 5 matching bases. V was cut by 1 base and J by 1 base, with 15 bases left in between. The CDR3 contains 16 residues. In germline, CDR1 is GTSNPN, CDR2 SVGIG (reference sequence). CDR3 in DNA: TGTGCCTGGAGTGCCTTTAGGGGAATGGGCACAGATACGCAGTATTTT. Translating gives CAWSAFRGMGTDTQYF.

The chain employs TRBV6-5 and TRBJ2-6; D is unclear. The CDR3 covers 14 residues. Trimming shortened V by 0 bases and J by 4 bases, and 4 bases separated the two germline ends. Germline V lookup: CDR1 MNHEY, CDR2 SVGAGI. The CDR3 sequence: CASSYSGGANVLTF. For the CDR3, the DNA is TGTGCCAGCAGTTACTCGGGGGGGGCCAACGTCCTGACTTTC.

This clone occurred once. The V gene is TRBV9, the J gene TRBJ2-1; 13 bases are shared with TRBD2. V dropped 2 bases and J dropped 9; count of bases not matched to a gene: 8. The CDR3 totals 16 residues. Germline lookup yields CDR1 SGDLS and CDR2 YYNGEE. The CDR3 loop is CASSVRTSGRSAEQFF. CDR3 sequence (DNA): TGTGCCAGCAGCGTCCGGACTAGCGGGAGATCGGCTGAGCAGTTCTTC.

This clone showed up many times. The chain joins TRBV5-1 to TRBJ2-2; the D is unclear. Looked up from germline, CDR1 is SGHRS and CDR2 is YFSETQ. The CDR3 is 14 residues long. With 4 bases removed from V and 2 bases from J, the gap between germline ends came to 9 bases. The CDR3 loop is CASSPDPNTGELFF. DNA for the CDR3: TGCGCCAGCAGCCCGGATCCCAACACCGGGGAGCTGTTTTTT. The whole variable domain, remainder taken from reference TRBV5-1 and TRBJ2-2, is KAGVTQTPRYLIKTRGQQVTLSCSPISGHRSVSWYQQTPGQGLQFLFEYFSETQRNKGNFPGRFSGRQFSNSRSEMNVSTLELGDSALYLCASSPDPNTGELFFGEGSRLTVL.

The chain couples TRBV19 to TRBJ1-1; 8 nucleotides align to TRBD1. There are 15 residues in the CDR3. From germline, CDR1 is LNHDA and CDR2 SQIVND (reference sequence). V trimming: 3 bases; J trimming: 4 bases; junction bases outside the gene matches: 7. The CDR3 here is CASSMGQGARTEAFF. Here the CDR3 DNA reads TGTGCCAGTAGTATGGGGCAGGGGGCGCGCACTGAAGCTTTCTTT.

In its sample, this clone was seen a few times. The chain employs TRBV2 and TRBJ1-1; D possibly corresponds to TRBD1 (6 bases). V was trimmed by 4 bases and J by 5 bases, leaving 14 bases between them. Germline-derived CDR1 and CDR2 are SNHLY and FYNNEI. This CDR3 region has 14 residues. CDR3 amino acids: CASSVDRLRTEAFF. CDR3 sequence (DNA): TGTGCCAGCAGTGTAGACAGGTTAAGGACTGAAGCTTTCTTT.

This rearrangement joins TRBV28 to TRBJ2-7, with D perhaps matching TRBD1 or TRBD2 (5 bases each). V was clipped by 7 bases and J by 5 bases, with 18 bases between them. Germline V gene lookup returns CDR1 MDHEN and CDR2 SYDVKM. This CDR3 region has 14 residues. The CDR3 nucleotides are TGTGCCAGCATTCCCTACCGGGGCTCGAACGAGCAGTACTTC. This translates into CASIPYRGSNEQYF.

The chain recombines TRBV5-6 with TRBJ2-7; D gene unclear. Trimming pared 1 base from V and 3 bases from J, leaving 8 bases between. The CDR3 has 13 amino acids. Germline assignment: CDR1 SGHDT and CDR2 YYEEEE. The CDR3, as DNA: TGTGCCAGCAGCTTGAGTGCAGGCTACGAGCAGTACTTC. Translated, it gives CASSLSAGYEQYF.

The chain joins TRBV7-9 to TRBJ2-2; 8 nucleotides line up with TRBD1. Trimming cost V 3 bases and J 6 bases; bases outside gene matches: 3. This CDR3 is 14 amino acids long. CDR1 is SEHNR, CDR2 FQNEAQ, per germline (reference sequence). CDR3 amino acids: CASSFQGAAGELFF. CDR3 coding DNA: TGTGCCAGCAGCTTTCAGGGGGCGGCCGGGGAGCTGTTTTTT.

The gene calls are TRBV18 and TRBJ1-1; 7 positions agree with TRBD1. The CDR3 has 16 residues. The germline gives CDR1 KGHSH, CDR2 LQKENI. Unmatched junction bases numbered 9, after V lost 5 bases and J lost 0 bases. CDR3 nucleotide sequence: TGTGCCAGCTCATCCCTACAGGGGACCATGAACACTGAAGCTTTCTTT. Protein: CASSSLQGTMNTEAFF.